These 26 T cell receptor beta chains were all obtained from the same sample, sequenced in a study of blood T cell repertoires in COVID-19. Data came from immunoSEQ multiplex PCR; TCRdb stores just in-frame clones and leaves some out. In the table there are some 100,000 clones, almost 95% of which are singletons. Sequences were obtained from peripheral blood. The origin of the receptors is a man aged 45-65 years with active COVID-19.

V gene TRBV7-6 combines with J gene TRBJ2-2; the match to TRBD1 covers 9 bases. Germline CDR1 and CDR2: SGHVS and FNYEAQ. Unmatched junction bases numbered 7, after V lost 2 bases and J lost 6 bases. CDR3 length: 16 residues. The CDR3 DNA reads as TGTGCCAGCAGCTTAATTCAGGACAGGGGCGCCGGGGAGCTGTTTTTT. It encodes CASSLIQDRGAGELFF.

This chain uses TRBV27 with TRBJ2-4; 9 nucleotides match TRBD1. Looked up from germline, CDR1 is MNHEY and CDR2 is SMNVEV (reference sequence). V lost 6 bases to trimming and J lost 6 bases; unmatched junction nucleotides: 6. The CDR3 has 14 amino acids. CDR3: CASRQGAVGNIQYF. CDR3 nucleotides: TGTGCCAGCAGACAGGGGGCGGTGGGAAACATTCAGTACTTC.

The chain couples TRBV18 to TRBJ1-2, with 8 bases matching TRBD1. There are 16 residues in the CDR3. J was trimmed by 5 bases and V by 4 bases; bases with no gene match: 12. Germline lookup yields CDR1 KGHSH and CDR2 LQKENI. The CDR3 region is CASSHDRGSSGYGYTF. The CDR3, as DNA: TGTGCCAGCTCACATGACAGGGGATCCTCAGGGTATGGCTACACCTTC. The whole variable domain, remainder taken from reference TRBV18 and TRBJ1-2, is NAGVMQNPRHLVRRRGQEARLRCSPMKGHSHVYWYRQLPEEGLKFMVYLQKENIIDESGMPKERFSAEFPKEGPSILRIQQVVRGDSAAYFCASSHDRGSSGYGYTFGSGTRLTVV.

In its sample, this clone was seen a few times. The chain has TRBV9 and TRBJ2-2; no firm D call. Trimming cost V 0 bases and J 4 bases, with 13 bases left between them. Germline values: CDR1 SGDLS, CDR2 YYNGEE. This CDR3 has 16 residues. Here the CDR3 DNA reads TGTGCCAGCAGCGTAGCTAGGCCTAGTACCACCGGGGAGCTGTTTTTT. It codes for CASSVARPSTTGELFF.

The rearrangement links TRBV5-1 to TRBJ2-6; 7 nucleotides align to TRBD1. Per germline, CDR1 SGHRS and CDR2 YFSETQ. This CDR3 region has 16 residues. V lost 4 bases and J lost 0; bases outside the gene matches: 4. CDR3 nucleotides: TGCGCCAGCAGCCGGGGACAGAACTCTGGGGCCAACGTCCTGACTTTC. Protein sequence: CASSRGQNSGANVLTF.

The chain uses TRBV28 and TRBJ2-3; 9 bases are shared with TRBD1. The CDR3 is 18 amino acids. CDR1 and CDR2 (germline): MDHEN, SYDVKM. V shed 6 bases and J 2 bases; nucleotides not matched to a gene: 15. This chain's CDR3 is CASSLFRFGDRDTDTQYF. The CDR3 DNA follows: TGTGCCAGCAGCCTCTTCCGCTTCGGGGACAGGGACACAGATACGCAGTATTTT.

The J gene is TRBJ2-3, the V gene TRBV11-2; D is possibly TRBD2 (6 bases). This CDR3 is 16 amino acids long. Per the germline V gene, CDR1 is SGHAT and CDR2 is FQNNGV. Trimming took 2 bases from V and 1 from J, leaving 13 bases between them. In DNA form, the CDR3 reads TGTGCCAGCAGCTTACTCTACCCGGGAGGCACAGATACGCAGTATTTT. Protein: CASSLLYPGGTDTQYF.

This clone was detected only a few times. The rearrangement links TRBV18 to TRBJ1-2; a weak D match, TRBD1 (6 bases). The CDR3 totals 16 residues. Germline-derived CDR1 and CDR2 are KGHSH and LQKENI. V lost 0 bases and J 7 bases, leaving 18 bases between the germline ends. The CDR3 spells CASSPPSGVPRGGYTF. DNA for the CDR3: TGTGCCAGCTCACCACCCTCAGGGGTGCCTAGGGGTGGCTACACCTTC. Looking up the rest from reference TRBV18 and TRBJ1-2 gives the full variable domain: NAGVMQNPRHLVRRRGQEARLRCSPMKGHSHVYWYRQLPEEGLKFMVYLQKENIIDESGMPKERFSAEFPKEGPSILRIQQVVRGDSAAYFCASSPPSGVPRGGYTFGSGTRLTVV.

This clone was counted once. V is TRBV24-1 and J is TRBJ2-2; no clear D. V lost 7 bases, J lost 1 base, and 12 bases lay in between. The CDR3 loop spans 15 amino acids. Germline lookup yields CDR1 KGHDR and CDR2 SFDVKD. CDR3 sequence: CATRPNEKNTGELFF. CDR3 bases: TGTGCCACCAGGCCCAACGAGAAGAACACCGGGGAGCTGTTTTTT.

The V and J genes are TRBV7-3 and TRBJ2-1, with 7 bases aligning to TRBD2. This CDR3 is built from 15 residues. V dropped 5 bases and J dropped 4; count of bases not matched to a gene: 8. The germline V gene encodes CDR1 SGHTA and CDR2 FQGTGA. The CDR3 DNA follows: TGTGCCAGCAGCCTGGACGTGCGGGGGTACAATGAGCAGTTCTTC. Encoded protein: CASSLDVRGYNEQFF.

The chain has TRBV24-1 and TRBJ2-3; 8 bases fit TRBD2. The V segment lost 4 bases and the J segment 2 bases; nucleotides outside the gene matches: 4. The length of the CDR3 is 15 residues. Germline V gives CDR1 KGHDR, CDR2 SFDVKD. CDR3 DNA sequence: TGTGCCACCAGTGACCCGCGGGAGGTCACAGATACGCAGTATTTT. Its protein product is CATSDPREVTDTQYF.

The CDR3 reads CATSGPGQGVSGANVLTF. The CDR3 DNA is TGTGCCACCAGTGGACCGGGACAGGGCGTCTCTGGGGCCAACGTCCTGACTTTC. This chain links TRBV24-1 with TRBJ2-6, with 9 bases matching TRBD1. The CDR3 length is 18 residues. J lost 0 bases, V lost 5 bases, and 7 bases had no gene match. Germline CDR1 reads KGHDR; CDR2 reads SFDVKD.

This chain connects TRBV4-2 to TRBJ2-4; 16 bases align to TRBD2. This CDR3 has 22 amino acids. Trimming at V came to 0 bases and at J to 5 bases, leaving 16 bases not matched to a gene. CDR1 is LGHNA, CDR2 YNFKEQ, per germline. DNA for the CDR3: TGTGCCAGCAGCCAAGAGCCTGGGACTAGCGGGAGGGCCTCCTCTATTCAAAACATTCAGTACTTC. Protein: CASSQEPGTSGRASSIQNIQYF.

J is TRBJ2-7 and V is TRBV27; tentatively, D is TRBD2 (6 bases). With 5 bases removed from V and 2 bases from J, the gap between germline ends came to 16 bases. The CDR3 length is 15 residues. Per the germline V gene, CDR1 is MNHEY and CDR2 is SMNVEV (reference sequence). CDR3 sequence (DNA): TGTGCCAGCAGTCCGGGGGTAGGACAACCCTACGAGCAGTACTTC. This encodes CASSPGVGQPYEQYF.

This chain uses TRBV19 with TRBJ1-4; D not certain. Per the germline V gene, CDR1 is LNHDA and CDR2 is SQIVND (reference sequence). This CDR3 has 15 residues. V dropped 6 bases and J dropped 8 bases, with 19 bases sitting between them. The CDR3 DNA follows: TGTGCCAGTAGCTCTTACGAGGCAGGAGGGGAAAAACTGTTTTTT. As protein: CASSSYEAGGEKLFF.

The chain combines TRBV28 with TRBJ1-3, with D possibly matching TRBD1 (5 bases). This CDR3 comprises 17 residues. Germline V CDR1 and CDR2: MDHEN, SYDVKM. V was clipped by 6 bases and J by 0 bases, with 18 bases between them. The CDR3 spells CASRAFHSGFSGNTIYF. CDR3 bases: TGTGCCAGCAGAGCTTTTCACTCAGGGTTCTCTGGAAACACCATATATTTT.

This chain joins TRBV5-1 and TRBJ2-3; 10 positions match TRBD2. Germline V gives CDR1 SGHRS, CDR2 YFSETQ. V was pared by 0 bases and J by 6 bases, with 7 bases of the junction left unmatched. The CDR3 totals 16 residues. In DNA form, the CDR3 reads TGCGCCAGCAGCTTGGAGGCTAGCGGGGGAGTGGATACGCAGTATTTT. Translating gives CASSLEASGGVDTQYF. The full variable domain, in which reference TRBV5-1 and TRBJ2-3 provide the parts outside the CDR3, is KAGVTQTPRYLIKTRGQQVTLSCSPISGHRSVSWYQQTPGQGLQFLFEYFSETQRNKGNFPGRFSGRQFSNSRSEMNVSTLELGDSALYLCASSLEASGGVDTQYFGPGTRLTVL.

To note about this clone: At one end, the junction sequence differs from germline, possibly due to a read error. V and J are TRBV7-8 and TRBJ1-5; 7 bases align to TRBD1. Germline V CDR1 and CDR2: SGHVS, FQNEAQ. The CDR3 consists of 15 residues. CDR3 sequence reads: CASTLQGLDNQPQHF. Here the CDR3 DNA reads TGTGCCAGCACCTTACAGGGGCTCGACAATCAGCCCCAGCATTTT.

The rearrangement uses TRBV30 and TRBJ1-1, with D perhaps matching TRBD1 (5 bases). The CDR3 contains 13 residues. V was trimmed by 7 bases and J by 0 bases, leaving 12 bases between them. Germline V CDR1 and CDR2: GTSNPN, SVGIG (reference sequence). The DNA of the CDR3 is TGTGCCTCCTCAGGGAACATGAACACTGAAGCTTTCTTT. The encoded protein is CASSGNMNTEAFF.

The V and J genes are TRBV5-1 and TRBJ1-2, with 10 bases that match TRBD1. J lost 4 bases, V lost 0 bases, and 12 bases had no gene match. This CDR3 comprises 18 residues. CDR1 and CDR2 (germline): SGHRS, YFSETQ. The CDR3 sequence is CASSLVPTGGAGLYGYTF. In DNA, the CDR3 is TGCGCCAGCAGCTTGGTCCCGACAGGGGGCGCGGGTCTCTATGGCTACACCTTC.

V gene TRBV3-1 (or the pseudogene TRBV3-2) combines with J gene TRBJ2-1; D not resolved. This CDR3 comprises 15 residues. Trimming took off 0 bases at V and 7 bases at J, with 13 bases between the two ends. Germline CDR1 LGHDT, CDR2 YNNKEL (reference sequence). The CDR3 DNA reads TGTGCCAGCAGCCAAGATTTGTTCGGGTGGAATGAGCAGTTCTTC. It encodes CASSQDLFGWNEQFF.

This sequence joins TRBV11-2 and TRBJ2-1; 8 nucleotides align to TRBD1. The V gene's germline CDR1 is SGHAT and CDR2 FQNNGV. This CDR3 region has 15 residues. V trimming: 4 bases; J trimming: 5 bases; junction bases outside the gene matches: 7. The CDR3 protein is CASSYGTGFHNEQFF. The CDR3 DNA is TGTGCCAGCAGCTACGGGACAGGTTTTCACAATGAGCAGTTCTTC.

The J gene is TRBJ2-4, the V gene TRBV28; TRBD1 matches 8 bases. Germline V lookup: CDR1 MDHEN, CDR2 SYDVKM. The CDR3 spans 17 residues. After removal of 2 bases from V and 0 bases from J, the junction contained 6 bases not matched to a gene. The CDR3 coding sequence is TGTGCCAGCAGTTTAGGGACAGGCCTTCTAGCCAAAAACATTCAGTACTTC. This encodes CASSLGTGLLAKNIQYF.

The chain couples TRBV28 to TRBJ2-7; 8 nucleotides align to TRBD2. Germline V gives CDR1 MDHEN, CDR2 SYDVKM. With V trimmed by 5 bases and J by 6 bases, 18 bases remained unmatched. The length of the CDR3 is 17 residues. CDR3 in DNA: TGTGCCAGCAGTCCCGGACTAGCCAGTTACTATTACGGCGAGCAGTACTTC. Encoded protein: CASSPGLASYYYGEQYF.

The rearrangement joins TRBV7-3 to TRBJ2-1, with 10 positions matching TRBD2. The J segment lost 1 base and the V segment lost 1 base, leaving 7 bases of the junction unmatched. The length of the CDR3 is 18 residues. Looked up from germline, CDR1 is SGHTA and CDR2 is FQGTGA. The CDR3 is CASSLSTSGNPSYNEQFF. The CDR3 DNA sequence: TGTGCCAGCAGCTTAAGCACTAGCGGGAACCCTTCCTACAATGAGCAGTTCTTC.

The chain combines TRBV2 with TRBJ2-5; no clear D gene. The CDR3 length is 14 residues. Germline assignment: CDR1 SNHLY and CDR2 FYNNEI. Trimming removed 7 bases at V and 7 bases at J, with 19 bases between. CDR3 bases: TGTGCCAGCATTCCGGAGTCCTCGGTCGTGACCCAGTACTTC. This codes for CASIPESSVVTQYF.